This TCR beta chain was documented in a study of somatic mutations in T cells in chronic GVHD (TCRdb year 2020). Sorting staining used anti-CD3, anti-CD4, anti-CD8 and a Vbeta20 antibody from the IOTest Beta Mark kit on a FACSAria III, with purity above 98%. Mononuclear cells were isolated by Ficoll-Paque PLUS density gradient centrifugation from peripheral blood that had been collected in sodium heparin tubes. Before TCRbeta deep sequencing, the CD4+ Vbeta20+, CD4+ Vbeta20-, and CD8+ T cell fractions were FACS-sorted. Genomic DNA was isolated and then used for the TCRbeta deep sequencing. The immunoSEQ assay, provided as a commercial service, was used for TCRbeta CDR3 sequencing and initial data processing. The authors' analysis ran thus. Reads were demultiplexed, adapter and primer sequences were removed, similar clones were merged by frequency-ratio clustering, and V, D, J genes were annotated with IMGT. Imported from immuneACCESS, the table was reduced by TCRdb to in-frame sequences with V and J called. These copies leave out some clones; in studies compared against another copy, an unresolved V gene accounts for under half, and the cause of the remainder is not known. The V and J calls and clone size are taken from that table; D and trimming were inferred from the DNA. Within this sample are around 13,000 clones, with more than 75% of them counted one time only. Jointly, the top ten make up about 30% of the sample.

The germline V gene (reference sequence) sets CDR1 to LNHDA and CDR2 to SQIVND. Measured from the cysteine to the phenylalanine, the CDR3 is 15 residues long. This entry keeps only the CDR3 DNA: 45 bases, framed from base 1. Relative to germline, V is missing 3 bases and J is missing 9 bases, with 6 bases of the junction outside any gene match. For this clone: The clone's antigen remains unknown. No much larger clone is present one base from it, and per-base qualities are unavailable.

The receptor was derived from a male patient aged 45-59 years with chronic graft-versus-host disease. Following a transplant, a fraction of the T cells may be traceable to the graft donor. The V and J segments used are TRBV19 and TRBJ2-2; TRBD2 lines up with 11 middle nucleotides. The specimen sequenced was Vbeta20-negative CD4+ T cells from blood. Read against the paper, the sample's cell subset or site label means: CD4+ T cells sorted as TCR Vbeta20 negative by flow cytometry. In nucleotide form, the sequence is TGTGCCAGTAGTATGCTAGCGGGGGGTTCCCGGGAGCTGTTTTTT. This codes for CASSMLAGGSRELFF.